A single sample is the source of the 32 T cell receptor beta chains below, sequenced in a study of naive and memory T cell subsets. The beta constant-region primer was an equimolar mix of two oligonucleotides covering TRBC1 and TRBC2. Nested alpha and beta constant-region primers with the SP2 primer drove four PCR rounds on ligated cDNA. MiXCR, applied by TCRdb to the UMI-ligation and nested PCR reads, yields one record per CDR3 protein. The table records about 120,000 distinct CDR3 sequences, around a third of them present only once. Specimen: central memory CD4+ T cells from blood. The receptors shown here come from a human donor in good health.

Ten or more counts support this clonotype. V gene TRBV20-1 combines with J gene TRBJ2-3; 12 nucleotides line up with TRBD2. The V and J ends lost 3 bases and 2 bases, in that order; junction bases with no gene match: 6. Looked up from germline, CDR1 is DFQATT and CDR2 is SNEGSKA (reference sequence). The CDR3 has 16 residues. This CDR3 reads CSASKTSGSPTDTQYF. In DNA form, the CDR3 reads TGCAGTGCTAGCAAGACTAGCGGGAGCCCCACAGATACGCAGTATTTT.

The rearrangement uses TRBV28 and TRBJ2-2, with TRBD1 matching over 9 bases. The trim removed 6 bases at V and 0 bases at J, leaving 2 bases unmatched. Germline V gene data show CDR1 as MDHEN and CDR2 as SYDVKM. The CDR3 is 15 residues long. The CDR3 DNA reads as TGTGCCAGCAGGAGGACAGGGGCGAACACCGGGGAGCTGTTTTTT. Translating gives CASRRTGANTGELFF.

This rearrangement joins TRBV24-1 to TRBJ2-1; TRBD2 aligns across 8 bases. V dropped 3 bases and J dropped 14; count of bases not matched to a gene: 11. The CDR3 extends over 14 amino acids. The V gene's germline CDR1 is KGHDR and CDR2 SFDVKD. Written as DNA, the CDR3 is TGTGCCACCAGTGATGGGGTGACTAGCGCGACTGAGTTCTTC. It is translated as CATSDGVTSATEFF.

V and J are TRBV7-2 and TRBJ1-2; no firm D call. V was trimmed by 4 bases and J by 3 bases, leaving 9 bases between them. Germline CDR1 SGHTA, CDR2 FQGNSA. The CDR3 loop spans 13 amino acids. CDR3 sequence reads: CASSSFAYYGYTF. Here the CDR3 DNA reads TGTGCCAGCAGCTCGTTTGCTTACTATGGCTACACCTTC.

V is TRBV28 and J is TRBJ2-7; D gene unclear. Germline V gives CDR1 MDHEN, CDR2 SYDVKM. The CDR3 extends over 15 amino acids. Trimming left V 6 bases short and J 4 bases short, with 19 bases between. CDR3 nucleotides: TGTGCCAGCAGCACCCTCCTTGGACGCGCTTACGAGCAGTACTTC. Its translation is CASSTLLGRAYEQYF. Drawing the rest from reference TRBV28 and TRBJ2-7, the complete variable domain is DVKVTQSSRYLVKRTGEKVFLECVQDMDHENMFWYRQDPGLGLRLIYFSYDVKMKEKGDIPEGYSVSREKKERFSLILESASTNQTSMYLCASSTLLGRAYEQYFGPGTRLTVT.

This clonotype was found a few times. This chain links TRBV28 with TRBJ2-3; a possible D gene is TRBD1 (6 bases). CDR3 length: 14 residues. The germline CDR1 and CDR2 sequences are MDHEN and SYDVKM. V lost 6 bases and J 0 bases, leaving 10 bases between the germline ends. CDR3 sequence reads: CASSRGGSTDTQYF. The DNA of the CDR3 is TGTGCCAGCAGCAGGGGTGGAAGCACAGATACGCAGTATTTT.

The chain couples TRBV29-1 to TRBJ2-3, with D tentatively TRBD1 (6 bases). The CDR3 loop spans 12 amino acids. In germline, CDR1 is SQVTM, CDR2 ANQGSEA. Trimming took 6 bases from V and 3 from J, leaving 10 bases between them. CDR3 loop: CSVLQGTDTQYF. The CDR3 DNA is TGCAGCGTCCTACAGGGAACAGATACGCAGTATTTT.

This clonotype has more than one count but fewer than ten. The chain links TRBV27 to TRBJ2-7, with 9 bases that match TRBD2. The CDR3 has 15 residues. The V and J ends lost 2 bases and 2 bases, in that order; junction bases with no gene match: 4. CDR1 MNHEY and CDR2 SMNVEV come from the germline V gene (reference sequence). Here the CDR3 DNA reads TGTGCCAGCAGTTTACGGGCTAGCGGGGCCTACGAGCAGTACTTC. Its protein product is CASSLRASGAYEQYF.

CDR3 sequence (DNA): TGTGCCATCAGTGAGACGCAGAAACCAAATGGCTACACCTTC. It codes for CAISETQKPNGYTF. The rearrangement uses TRBV10-3 and TRBJ1-2; D gene unclear. Germline-derived CDR1 and CDR2 are ENHRY and SYGVKD. This CDR3 is built from 14 residues. V shed 2 bases and J shed 6 bases, with 13 bases lying between them.

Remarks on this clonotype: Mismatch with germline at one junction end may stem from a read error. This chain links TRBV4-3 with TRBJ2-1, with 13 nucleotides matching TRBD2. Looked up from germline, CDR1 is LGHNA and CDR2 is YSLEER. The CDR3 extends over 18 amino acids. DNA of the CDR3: TGCGCCAGCAGCCAAGATCTAACTAGCGGGAGGGCCCTCAATGTGCAGTTCTTC. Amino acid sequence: CASSQDLTSGRALNVQFF.

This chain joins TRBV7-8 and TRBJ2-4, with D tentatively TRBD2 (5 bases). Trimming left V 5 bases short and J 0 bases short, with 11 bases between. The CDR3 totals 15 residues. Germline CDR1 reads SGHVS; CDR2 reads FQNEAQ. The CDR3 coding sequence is TGTGCCAGCAGCATTACCGGGATAGCCAAAAACATTCAGTACTTC. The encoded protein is CASSITGIAKNIQYF.

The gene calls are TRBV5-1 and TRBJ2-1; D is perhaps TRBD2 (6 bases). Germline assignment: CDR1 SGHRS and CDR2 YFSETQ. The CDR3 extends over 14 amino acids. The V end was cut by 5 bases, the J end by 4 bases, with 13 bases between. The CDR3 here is CASSGGTTYNEQFF. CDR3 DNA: TGCGCCAGCAGTGGAGGGACGACTTACAATGAGCAGTTCTTC.

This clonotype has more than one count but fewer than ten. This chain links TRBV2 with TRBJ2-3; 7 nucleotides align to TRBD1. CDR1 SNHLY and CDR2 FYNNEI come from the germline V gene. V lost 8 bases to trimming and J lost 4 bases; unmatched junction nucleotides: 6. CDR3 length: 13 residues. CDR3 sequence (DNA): TGTGCCAGCTATGGGACAGTATCAGATACGCAGTATTTT. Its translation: CASYGTVSDTQYF.

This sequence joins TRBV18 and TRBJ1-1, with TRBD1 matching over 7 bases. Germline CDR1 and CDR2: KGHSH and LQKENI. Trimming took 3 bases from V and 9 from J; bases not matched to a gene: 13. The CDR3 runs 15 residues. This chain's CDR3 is CASSPEGGGYLQAFF. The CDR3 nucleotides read TGTGCCAGCTCACCTGAGGGAGGGGGCTACCTTCAAGCTTTCTTT.

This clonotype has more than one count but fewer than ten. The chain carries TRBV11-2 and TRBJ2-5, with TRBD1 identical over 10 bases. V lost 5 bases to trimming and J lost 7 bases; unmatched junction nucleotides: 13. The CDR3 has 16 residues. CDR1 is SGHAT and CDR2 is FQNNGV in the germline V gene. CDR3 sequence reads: CASSEPIPGTGVTQYF. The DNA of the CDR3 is TGTGCCAGCAGCGAACCTATCCCCGGGACAGGGGTGACCCAGTACTTC.

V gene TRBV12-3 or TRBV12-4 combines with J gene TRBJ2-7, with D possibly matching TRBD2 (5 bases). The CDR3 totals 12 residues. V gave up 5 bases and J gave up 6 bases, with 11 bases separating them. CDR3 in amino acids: CASSRTGFEQYF. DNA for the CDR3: TGTGCCAGCAGTCGGACGGGGTTCGAGCAGTACTTC.

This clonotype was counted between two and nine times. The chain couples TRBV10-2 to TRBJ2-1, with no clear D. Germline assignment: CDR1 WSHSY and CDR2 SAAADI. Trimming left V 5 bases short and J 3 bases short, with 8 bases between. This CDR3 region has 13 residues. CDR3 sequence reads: CASSLDGYNEQFF. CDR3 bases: TGCGCCAGCAGTTTAGACGGCTACAATGAGCAGTTCTTC.

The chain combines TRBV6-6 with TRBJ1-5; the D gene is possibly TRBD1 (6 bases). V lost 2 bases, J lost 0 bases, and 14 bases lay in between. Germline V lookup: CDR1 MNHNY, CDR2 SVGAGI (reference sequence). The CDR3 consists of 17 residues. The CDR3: CASSYRRQDYSNQPQHF. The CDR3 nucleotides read TGTGCCAGCAGTTACCGTAGACAGGATTATAGCAATCAGCCCCAGCATTTT.

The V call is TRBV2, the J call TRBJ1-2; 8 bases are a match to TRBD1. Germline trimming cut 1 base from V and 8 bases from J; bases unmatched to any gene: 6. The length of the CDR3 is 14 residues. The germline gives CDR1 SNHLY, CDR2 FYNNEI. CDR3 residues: CASSEEGRGLGYTF. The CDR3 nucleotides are TGTGCCAGCAGTGAAGAGGGCAGGGGGCTCGGCTACACCTTC. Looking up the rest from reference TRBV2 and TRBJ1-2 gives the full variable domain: EPEVTQTPSHQVTQMGQEVILRCVPISNHLYFYWYRQILGQKVEFLVSFYNNEISEKSEIFDDQFSVERPDGSNFTLKIRSTKLEDSAMYFCASSEEGRGLGYTFGSGTRLTVV.

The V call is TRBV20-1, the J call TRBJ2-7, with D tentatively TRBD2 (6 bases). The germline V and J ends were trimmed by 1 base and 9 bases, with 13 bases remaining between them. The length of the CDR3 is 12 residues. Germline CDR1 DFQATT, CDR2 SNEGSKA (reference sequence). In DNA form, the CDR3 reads TGCAGTGCTAGAGGTGCGGGGAACTGGCAGTACTTC. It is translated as CSARGAGNWQYF.

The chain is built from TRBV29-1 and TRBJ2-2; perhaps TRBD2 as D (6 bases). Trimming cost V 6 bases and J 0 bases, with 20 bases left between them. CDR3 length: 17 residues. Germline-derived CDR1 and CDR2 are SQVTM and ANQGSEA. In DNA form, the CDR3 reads TGCAGCGTGACCCCCGGGAGCCGTTCAGCGAACACCGGGGAGCTGTTTTTT. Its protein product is CSVTPGSRSANTGELFF.

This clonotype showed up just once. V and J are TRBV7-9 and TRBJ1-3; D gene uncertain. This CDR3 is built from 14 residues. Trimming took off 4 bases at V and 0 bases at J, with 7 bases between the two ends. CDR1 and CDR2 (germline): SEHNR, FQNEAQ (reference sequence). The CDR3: CASSSLSSGNTIYF. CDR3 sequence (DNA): TGTGCCAGCAGCTCACTGAGCTCTGGAAACACCATATATTTT.

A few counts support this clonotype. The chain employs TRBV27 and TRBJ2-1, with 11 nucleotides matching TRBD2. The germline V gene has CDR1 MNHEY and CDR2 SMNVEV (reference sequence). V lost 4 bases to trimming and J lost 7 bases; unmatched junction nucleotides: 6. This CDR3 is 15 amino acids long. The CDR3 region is CASSSVAGGENEQFF. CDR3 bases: TGTGCCAGCAGTTCCGTAGCGGGAGGGGAGAATGAGCAGTTCTTC.

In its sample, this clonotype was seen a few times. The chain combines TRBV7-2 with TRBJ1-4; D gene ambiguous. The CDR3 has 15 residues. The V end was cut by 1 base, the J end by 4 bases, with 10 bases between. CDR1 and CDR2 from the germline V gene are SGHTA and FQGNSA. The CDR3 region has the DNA TGTGCCAGCAGCTTAGGATTCGGTTATAATGAAAAACTGTTTTTT. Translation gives CASSLGFGYNEKLFF.

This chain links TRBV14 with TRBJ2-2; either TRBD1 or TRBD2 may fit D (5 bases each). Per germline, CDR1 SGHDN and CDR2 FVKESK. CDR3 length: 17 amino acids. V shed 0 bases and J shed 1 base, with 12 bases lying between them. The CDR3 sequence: CASSQDYGAGNTGELFF. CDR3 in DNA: TGTGCCAGCAGCCAAGATTACGGGGCCGGGAACACCGGGGAGCTGTTTTTT.

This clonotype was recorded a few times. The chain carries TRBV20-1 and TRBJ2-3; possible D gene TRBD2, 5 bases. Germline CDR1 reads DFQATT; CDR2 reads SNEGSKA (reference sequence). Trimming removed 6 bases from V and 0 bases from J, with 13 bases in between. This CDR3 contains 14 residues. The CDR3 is CSAPRVASTDTQYF. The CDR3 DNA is TGCAGTGCCCCTCGAGTAGCGAGCACAGATACGCAGTATTTT.

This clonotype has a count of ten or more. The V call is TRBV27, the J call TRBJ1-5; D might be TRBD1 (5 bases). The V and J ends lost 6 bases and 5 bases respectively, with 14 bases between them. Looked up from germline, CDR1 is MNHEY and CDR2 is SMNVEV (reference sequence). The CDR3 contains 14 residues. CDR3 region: CASSPMGPYQPQHF. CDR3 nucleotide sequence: TGTGCCAGCAGCCCGATGGGGCCATATCAGCCCCAGCATTTT.

CDR3 protein: CSVRPGQGSTDTQYF. The CDR3 DNA is TGCAGCGTCCGACCGGGACAGGGCAGCACAGATACGCAGTATTTT. The chain has TRBV29-1 and TRBJ2-3; 9 bases match TRBD1. Germline V lookup: CDR1 SQVTM, CDR2 ANQGSEA. The V segment lost 6 bases and the J segment 0 bases; nucleotides outside the gene matches: 7. This CDR3 comprises 15 residues.

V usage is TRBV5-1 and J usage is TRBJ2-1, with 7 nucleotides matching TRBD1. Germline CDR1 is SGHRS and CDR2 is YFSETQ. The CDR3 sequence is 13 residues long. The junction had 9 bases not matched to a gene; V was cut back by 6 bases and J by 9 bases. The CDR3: CASNKEGAGEQFF. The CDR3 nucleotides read TGCGCCAGCAACAAAGAGGGGGCCGGTGAGCAGTTCTTC.

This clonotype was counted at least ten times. In DNA form, the CDR3 reads TGTGCCAGTAAGGGGACAGGGGTCAGAAATGAGCAGTTCTTC. It translates to CASKGTGVRNEQFF. The chain employs TRBV19 and TRBJ2-1, with TRBD1 matching over 10 bases. The CDR3 has 14 amino acids. Looked up from germline, CDR1 is LNHDA and CDR2 is SQIVND (reference sequence). The J segment lost 7 bases and the V segment lost 7 bases, leaving 7 bases of the junction unmatched.

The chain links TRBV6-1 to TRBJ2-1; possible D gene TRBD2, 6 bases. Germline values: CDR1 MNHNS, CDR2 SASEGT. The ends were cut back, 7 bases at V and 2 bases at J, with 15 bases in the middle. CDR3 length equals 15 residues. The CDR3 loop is CASTTGTAPYNEQFF. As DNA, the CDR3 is TGTGCCAGCACCACCGGGACTGCCCCCTACAATGAGCAGTTCTTC.

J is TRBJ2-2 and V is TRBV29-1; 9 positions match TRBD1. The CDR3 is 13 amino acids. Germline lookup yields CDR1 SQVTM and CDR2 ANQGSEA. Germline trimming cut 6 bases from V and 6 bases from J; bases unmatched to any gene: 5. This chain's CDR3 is CSVSGTGPGELFF. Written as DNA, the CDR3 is TGCAGCGTGTCCGGGACAGGGCCCGGGGAGCTGTTTTTT.